These T cell receptor beta chains were read from a single sample in a study of CD8 T cells in ankylosing spondylitis. One entry per CDR3 protein, called by TCRdb with MiXCR from the 5' RACE reads. The table records tens of thousands of distinct CDR3 sequences, approximately 5% of them present only once. Sequenced sample: blood, either unsorted or a sorted T cell fraction (not recorded which). The receptor set was obtained from a male donor with ankylosing spondylitis or in good health (not recorded which). CDR3s include the opening cysteine and the closing phenylalanine or tryptophan. D genes are given only for firm matches. Size is stated as once, few, many or a size class.

v_call: TRBV27; clone_size: many; d_call: TRBD2; j_call: TRBJ2-1; cdr3_aa: CASSLSSGGRGEQFF; cdr3_nt: TGTGCCAGCAGTTTAAGTAGCGGGGGGCGAGGTGAGCAGTTCTTC
v_call: TRBV7-2; clone_size: many; d_call: TRBD2; j_call: TRBJ2-1; cdr3_aa: CASRAGGYNEQFF; cdr3_nt: TGTGCCAGCAGAGCGGGGGGCTACAATGAGCAGTTCTTC
v_call: TRBV2; clone_size: many; d_call: -; j_call: TRBJ1-1; cdr3_aa: CASSGLEGAEWNTEAFF; cdr3_nt: TGTGCCAGCAGCGGCCTAGAGGGTGCGGAGTGGAATACTGAAGCTTTCTTT
v_call: TRBV2; clone_size: many; d_call: TRBD2; j_call: TRBJ2-3; cdr3_aa: CASKGLAGTLTDTQYF; cdr3_nt: TGTGCCAGCAAGGGGCTAGCGGGGACCCTCACAGATACGCAGTATTTT
v_call: TRBV2; clone_size: many; d_call: TRBD2; j_call: TRBJ2-7; cdr3_aa: CASLTSGGSYEQYF; cdr3_nt: TGTGCCAGCCTTACTAGCGGGGGGTCCTACGAGCAGTACTTC
v_call: TRBV11-2; clone_size: many; d_call: -; j_call: TRBJ2-3; cdr3_aa: CASSFRGATSTDTQYF; cdr3_nt: TGTGCCAGCAGCTTTCGTGGAGCGACTAGCACAGATACGCAGTATTTT
v_call: TRBV3-1; clone_size: many; d_call: TRBD1; j_call: TRBJ2-5; cdr3_aa: CASTRQGSRGETQYF; cdr3_nt: TGTGCCAGCACTAGACAGGGATCACGTGGGGAGACCCAGTACTTC
v_call: TRBV20-1; clone_size: few; d_call: -; j_call: TRBJ2-1; cdr3_aa: CSPPSVTSYNEQFF; cdr3_nt: TGCAGTCCCCCTAGCGTGACTTCCTACAATGAGCAGTTCTTC
v_call: TRBV4-1; clone_size: many; d_call: TRBD1; j_call: TRBJ1-2; cdr3_aa: CASSQEDRGEGYTF; cdr3_nt: TGCGCCAGCAGCCAGGAGGACAGGGGCGAAGGCTACACCTTC
v_call: TRBV3-1; clone_size: many; d_call: TRBD1; j_call: TRBJ1-1; cdr3_aa: CASSPPSTGQMNTEAFF; cdr3_nt: TGTGCCAGCAGCCCGCCCTCAACGGGACAGATGAACACTGAAGCTTTCTTT